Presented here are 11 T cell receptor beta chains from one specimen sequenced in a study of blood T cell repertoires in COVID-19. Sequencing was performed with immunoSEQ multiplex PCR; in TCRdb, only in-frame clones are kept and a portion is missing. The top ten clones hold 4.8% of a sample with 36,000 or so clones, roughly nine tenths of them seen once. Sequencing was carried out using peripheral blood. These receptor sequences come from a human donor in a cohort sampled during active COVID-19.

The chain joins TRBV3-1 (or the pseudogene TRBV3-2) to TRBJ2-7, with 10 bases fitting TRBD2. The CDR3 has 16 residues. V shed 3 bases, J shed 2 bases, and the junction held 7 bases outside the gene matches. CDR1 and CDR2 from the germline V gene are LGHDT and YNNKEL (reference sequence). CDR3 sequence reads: CASSHRTSGPTYEQYF. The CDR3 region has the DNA TGTGCCAGCAGCCACCGGACTAGCGGACCCACCTACGAGCAGTACTTC.

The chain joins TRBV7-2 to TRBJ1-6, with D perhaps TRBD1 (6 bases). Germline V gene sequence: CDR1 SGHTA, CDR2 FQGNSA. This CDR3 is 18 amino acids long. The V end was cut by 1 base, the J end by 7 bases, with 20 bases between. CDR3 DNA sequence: TGTGCCAGCAGCTTAGATCCCGTGAGGCCGAGGGGGAATTCACCCCTCCACTTT. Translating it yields CASSLDPVRPRGNSPLHF.

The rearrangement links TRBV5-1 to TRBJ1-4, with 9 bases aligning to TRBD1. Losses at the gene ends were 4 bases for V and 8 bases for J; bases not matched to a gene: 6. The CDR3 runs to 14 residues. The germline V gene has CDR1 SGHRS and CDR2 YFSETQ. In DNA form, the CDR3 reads TGCGCCAGCAGCCGAAGGGGACAGGGCGAAAAACTGTTTTTT. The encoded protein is CASSRRGQGEKLFF.

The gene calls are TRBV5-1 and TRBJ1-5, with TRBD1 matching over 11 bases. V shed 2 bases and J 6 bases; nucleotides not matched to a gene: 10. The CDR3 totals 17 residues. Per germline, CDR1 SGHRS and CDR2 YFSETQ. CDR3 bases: TGCGCCAGCAGCTTACCCCTTTTGGACAGGGGGCTTCAGCCCCAGCATTTT. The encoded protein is CASSLPLLDRGLQPQHF.

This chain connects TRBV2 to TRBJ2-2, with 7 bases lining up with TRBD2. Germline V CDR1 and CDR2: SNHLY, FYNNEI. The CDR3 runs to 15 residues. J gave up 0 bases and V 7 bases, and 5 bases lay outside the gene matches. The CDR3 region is CASNPSGTNTGELFF. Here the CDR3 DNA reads TGTGCCAGCAATCCTAGCGGCACGAACACCGGGGAGCTGTTTTTT. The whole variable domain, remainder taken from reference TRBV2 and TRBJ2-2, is EPEVTQTPSHQVTQMGQEVILRCVPISNHLYFYWYRQILGQKVEFLVSFYNNEISEKSEIFDDQFSVERPDGSNFTLKIRSTKLEDSAMYFCASNPSGTNTGELFFGEGSRLTVL.

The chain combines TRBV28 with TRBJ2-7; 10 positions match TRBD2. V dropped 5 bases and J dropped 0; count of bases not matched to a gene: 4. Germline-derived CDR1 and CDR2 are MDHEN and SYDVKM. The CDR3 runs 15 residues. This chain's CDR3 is CASSVPSGSSYEQYF. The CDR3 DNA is TGTGCCAGCAGTGTCCCTAGCGGGAGCTCCTACGAGCAGTACTTC.

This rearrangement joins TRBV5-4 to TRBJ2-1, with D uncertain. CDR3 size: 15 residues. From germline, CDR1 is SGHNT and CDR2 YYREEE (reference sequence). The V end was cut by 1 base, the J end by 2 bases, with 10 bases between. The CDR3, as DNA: TGTGCCAGCAGCTTGCAGTCTGTCCCCTACAATGAGCAGTTCTTC. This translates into CASSLQSVPYNEQFF.

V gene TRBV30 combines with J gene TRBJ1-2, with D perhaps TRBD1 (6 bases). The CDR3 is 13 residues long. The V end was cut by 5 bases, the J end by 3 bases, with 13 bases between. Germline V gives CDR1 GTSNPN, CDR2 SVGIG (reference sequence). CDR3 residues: CAWGDRTDYGYTF. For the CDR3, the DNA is TGTGCCTGGGGGGATAGGACAGACTATGGCTACACCTTC.

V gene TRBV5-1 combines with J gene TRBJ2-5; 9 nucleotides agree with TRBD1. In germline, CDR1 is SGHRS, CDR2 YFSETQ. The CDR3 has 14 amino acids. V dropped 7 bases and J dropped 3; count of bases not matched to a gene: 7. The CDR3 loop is CASGSRTGEETQYF. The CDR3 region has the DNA TGCGCCAGCGGGTCCCGGACAGGGGAAGAGACCCAGTACTTC.

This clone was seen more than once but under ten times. CDR3: CASSPGQDTYEQYF. For the CDR3, the DNA is TGTGCCAGCAGTCCCGGACAGGACACCTACGAGCAGTACTTC. This rearrangement joins TRBV27 to TRBJ2-7, with 7 positions matching TRBD1. The CDR3 contains 14 residues. The germline V gene has CDR1 MNHEY and CDR2 SMNVEV (reference sequence). Unmatched junction bases numbered 6, after V lost 5 bases and J lost 2 bases.

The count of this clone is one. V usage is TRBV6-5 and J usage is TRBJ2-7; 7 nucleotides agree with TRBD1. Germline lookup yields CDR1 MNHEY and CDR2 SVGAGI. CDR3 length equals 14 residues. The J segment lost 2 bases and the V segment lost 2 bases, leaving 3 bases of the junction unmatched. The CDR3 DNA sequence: TGTGCCAGCAGTTACCGGGACAGCACCTACGAGCAGTACTTC. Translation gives CASSYRDSTYEQYF.